This entry lists 23 T cell receptor beta chains sequenced from one sample in a study of sequential checkpoint blockade in melanoma. Method: immunoSEQ multiplex PCR; TCRdb's copy keeps in-frame clones and lacks some. This sample has about 21,000 clones, with about 27% found just once. The treatment here: randomized to nivolumab then ipilimumab (arm A) or the reverse (arm B). Sequencing was performed on tumor tissue (inferred from file names), taken from a patient given nivolumab and ipilimumab in sequence. The receptors were gathered from a human donor with melanoma.

The chain links TRBV6-8 to TRBJ2-3; 11 bases align to TRBD2. V shed 10 bases, J shed 0 bases, and the junction held 9 bases outside the gene matches. Germline V gives CDR1 MNHGY, CDR2 SAAAGT. This CDR3 region has 16 residues. The CDR3 bases are TGTGCCACCGGACTAGCGGGTAGATCTAGCACAGATACGCAGTATTTT. It translates to CATGLAGRSSTDTQYF.

This clone showed up just a few times. V and J are TRBV6-1 and TRBJ1-5; D perhaps matches TRBD1 (5 bases). There are 18 residues in the CDR3. Germline CDR1 MNHNS, CDR2 SASEGT. The V gene lost 1 base and the J gene lost 1 base, with 17 bases spanning the gap. Here the CDR3 DNA reads TGTGCCAGCAGTGAAGTTAAAATGGGGGTTGGGAGCAATCAGCCCCAGCATTTT. Its protein is CASSEVKMGVGSNQPQHF.

V usage is TRBV28 and J usage is TRBJ2-1, with D unclear. Germline V CDR1 and CDR2: MDHEN, SYDVKM. V was pared by 6 bases and J by 2 bases, with 14 bases between. The CDR3 has 15 residues. The CDR3 DNA sequence: TGTGCCAGCAGCCAAAAAAGTGGAACCTACAATGAGCAGTTCTTC. Its protein product is CASSQKSGTYNEQFF. Full variable domain (remainder filled in from reference TRBV28 and TRBJ2-1): DVKVTQSSRYLVKRTGEKVFLECVQDMDHENMFWYRQDPGLGLRLIYFSYDVKMKEKGDIPEGYSVSREKKERFSLILESASTNQTSMYLCASSQKSGTYNEQFFGPGTRLTVL.

This clone was recorded a few times. The genes are TRBV27 and TRBJ1-5; TRBD1 matches 9 bases. CDR3 size: 16 residues. V shed 10 bases, J shed 0 bases, and the junction held 10 bases outside the gene matches. The V gene's germline CDR1 is MNHEY and CDR2 SMNVEV (reference sequence). DNA of the CDR3: TGTGCCACCGCGGGACAGGGTAGAGGTAGCAATCAGCCCCAGCATTTT. As protein: CATAGQGRGSNQPQHF.

This clone was observed a handful of times. The chain carries TRBV7-8 and TRBJ1-1; D unresolved. This CDR3 comprises 13 residues. CDR1 is SGHVS, CDR2 FQNEAQ, per germline. With 5 bases removed from V and 2 bases from J, the gap between germline ends came to 9 bases. DNA for the CDR3: TGTGCCAGCAGCCGGATAAGAAACACTGAAGCTTTCTTT. This gives the protein CASSRIRNTEAFF.

This clone was observed a few times. The chain uses TRBV6-7 and TRBJ1-4; D is undetermined. TRBV6-7 is marked as an open reading frame, function uncertain. This CDR3 has 14 residues. Between the trimmed V and J ends, which lost 9 bases and 5 bases, there was a span of 16 bases. The CDR3 DNA reads as TGTGCCAGTTGTAAAAGGCAGGAGAATGAAAAACTGTTTTTT. This codes for CASCKRQENEKLFF.

This sequence joins TRBV11-3 and TRBJ2-5; the match to TRBD1 covers 10 bases. Losses at the gene ends were 6 bases for V and 5 bases for J; bases not matched to a gene: 9. The CDR3 contains 15 residues. The germline V gene has CDR1 SGHNT and CDR2 YENEEA. The CDR3 here is CASSPSTGGGETQYF. Here the CDR3 DNA reads TGTGCCAGCAGTCCCTCGACAGGGGGCGGGGAGACCCAGTACTTC.

This clone appeared many times. The V gene is TRBV11-3, the J gene TRBJ2-2; 10 nucleotides match TRBD2. The CDR3 contains 18 residues. Germline CDR1 SGHNT, CDR2 YENEEA. The V gene end was trimmed by 1 base and the J gene end by 0 bases; junction bases not matched to a gene: 5. The CDR3: CASSLGGLASTNTGELFF. The CDR3 DNA follows: TGTGCCAGCAGCTTAGGGGGACTAGCGAGTACGAACACCGGGGAGCTGTTTTTT.

In this sample, this clone turned up once. V gene TRBV5-1 combines with J gene TRBJ2-2; 7 nucleotides match TRBD1. V lost 0 bases, J lost 5 bases, and 4 bases stayed unmatched. CDR1 SGHRS and CDR2 YFSETQ come from the germline V gene. The CDR3 has 15 residues. DNA for the CDR3: TGCGCCAGCAGCTTGGAGGGGGCGTATACCGGGGAGCTGTTTTTT. Translated, it gives CASSLEGAYTGELFF.

In its sample, this clone was seen a few times. The chain is built from TRBV23-1 and TRBJ2-7; TRBD1 is a possible D gene (6 bases). TRBV23-1 is filed as an ORF, its function uncertain. This CDR3 is built from 16 residues. With 6 bases removed from V and 3 bases from J, the gap between germline ends came to 21 bases. CDR3 residues: CASSLTRGPPYYEQYF. In DNA form, the CDR3 reads TGCGCCAGCAGCCTTACCAGGGGTCCACCTTACTACGAGCAGTACTTC.

The sample holds a few counts of this clone. The chain is built from TRBV6-8 and TRBJ2-7; 11 bases line up with TRBD2. CDR3 size: 17 residues. V shed 8 bases and J 0 bases; nucleotides not matched to a gene: 12. CDR1 is MNHGY, CDR2 SAAAGT, per germline. This CDR3 reads CASLSSGGSSSSYEQYF. CDR3 bases: TGTGCCAGCCTATCTAGCGGGGGGTCATCCAGCTCCTACGAGCAGTACTTC.

The CDR3 DNA reads TGTGCCAGCTCACCTAGCGCACAGGGTAACACCGAGCAGTACTTC. Amino acid sequence: CASSPSAQGNTEQYF. The genes are TRBV18 and TRBJ2-7, with D perhaps matching TRBD1 (6 bases). CDR3 length: 15 residues. The V gene's germline CDR1 is KGHSH and CDR2 LQKENI. V dropped 3 bases and J dropped 6 bases, with 18 bases sitting between them.

The gene calls are TRBV10-3 and TRBJ2-7, with 7 bases that match TRBD1. CDR3 length equals 14 residues. Germline V gene data show CDR1 as ENHRY and CDR2 as SYGVKD. V lost 0 bases to trimming and J lost 4 bases; unmatched junction nucleotides: 3. For the CDR3, the DNA is TGTGCCATCAGTGAGTCCGGGACAGCATACGAGCAGTACTTC. As protein: CAISESGTAYEQYF.

The chain uses TRBV6-8 and TRBJ2-7; D remains unclear. From germline, CDR1 is MNHGY and CDR2 SAAAGT. The CDR3 has 14 amino acids. Deletions cut 2 bases from V and 1 base from J, with 9 bases between. CDR3: CASSYEQSSYEQYF. The CDR3 DNA sequence: TGTGCCAGCAGTTACGAACAGAGTTCCTACGAGCAGTACTTC.

This clone was counted a few times. The rearrangement uses TRBV28 and TRBJ2-5; 7 nucleotides align to TRBD2. This CDR3 is built from 14 residues. Per the germline V gene, CDR1 is MDHEN and CDR2 is SYDVKM. J lost 1 base, V lost 3 bases, and 2 bases had no gene match. CDR3 protein: CASSLSSGQETQYF. CDR3 sequence (DNA): TGTGCCAGCAGTTTGTCTAGCGGCCAAGAGACCCAGTACTTC. The full variable domain, completed using reference TRBV28 and TRBJ2-5, is DVKVTQSSRYLVKRTGEKVFLECVQDMDHENMFWYRQDPGLGLRLIYFSYDVKMKEKGDIPEGYSVSREKKERFSLILESASTNQTSMYLCASSLSSGQETQYFGPGTRLLVL.

This clone was counted between two and nine times. The rearrangement links TRBV9 to TRBJ1-2; D possibly corresponds to TRBD1 (5 bases). Germline assignment: CDR1 SGDLS and CDR2 YYNGEE. Trimming shortened V by 0 bases and J by 7 bases, and 13 bases separated the two germline ends. This CDR3 comprises 14 residues. In nucleotides, the CDR3 is TGTGCCAGCAGCGTAGGCATAGGGGACTCTGGCTACACCTTC. Its translation: CASSVGIGDSGYTF.

The chain joins TRBV11-3 to TRBJ1-2, with D possibly matching TRBD1 (5 bases). CDR1 is SGHNT and CDR2 is YENEEA in the germline V gene. The CDR3 has 15 residues. V was cut by 5 bases and J by 8 bases, with 21 bases left in between. The CDR3 DNA follows: TGTGCCAGCAGCGATGGGAATACAGGACTTGTCGGCTACACCTTC. Encoded protein: CASSDGNTGLVGYTF. Filled out from reference TRBV11-3 and TRBJ1-2, the complete variable domain reads EAGVVQSPRYKIIEKKQPVAFWCNPISGHNTLYWYLQNLGQGPELLIRYENEEAVDDSQLPKDRFSAERLKGVDSTLKIQPAELGDSAVYLCASSDGNTGLVGYTFGSGTRLTVV.

The chain combines TRBV11-3 with TRBJ2-1; D remains ambiguous. The CDR3 length is 16 residues. Trimming cost V 3 bases and J 1 base, with 13 bases left between them. Germline CDR1 is SGHNT and CDR2 is YENEEA. The CDR3 region is CASSLDLDRSYNEQFF. The DNA of the CDR3 is TGTGCCAGCAGCTTGGATCTAGATAGGTCCTACAATGAGCAGTTCTTC.

This clone has a handful of counts. This chain joins TRBV6-8 and TRBJ2-7; 10 positions match TRBD1. CDR1 is MNHGY and CDR2 is SAAAGT in the germline V gene. The J segment lost 7 bases and the V segment lost 4 bases, leaving 19 bases of the junction unmatched. The CDR3 extends over 18 amino acids. CDR3 residues: CASSSRRVVGQGPLEQYF. CDR3 coding DNA: TGTGCCAGCAGTTCCCGTCGTGTTGTGGGACAGGGGCCTCTAGAGCAGTACTTC.

This clone was seen a handful of times. The CDR3 region has the DNA TGTGCCAGCAGCTTAGATTACACAGGAGTAGGCCGCATCTCCTATAATTCACCCCTCCACTTT. This translates into CASSLDYTGVGRISYNSPLHF. The chain has TRBV7-7 and TRBJ1-6; perhaps TRBD1 as D (5 bases). The germline CDR1 and CDR2 sequences are SSHAT and FNYEAQ (reference sequence). The CDR3 is made up of 21 amino acids. Trimming removed 1 base at V and 0 bases at J, with 22 bases between.

This clone showed up just a few times. The chain couples TRBV28 to TRBJ1-4, with 10 nucleotides matching TRBD1. Per the germline V gene, CDR1 is MDHEN and CDR2 is SYDVKM. With V trimmed by 0 bases and J by 7 bases, 5 bases remained unmatched. The CDR3 loop spans 16 amino acids. For the CDR3, the DNA is TGTGCCAGCAGTTTATGGGGGACAGGGGTTGGTGAAAAACTGTTTTTT. Residues: CASSLWGTGVGEKLFF.

A note on this clone: The junction departs from the called germline gene at one end, perhaps through a read error. V and J are TRBV7-6 and TRBJ2-7, with 11 bases fitting TRBD2. The CDR3 contains 15 residues. Germline assignment: CDR1 SGHVS and CDR2 FNYEAQ. CDR3 in amino acids: CASSPLAGDPYEQYF. CDR3 nucleotide sequence: TGTGCTAGCAGCCCACTAGCGGGAGACCCCTACGAGCAGTACTTC.

V is TRBV28 and J is TRBJ2-5; D gene unclear. CDR1 MDHEN and CDR2 SYDVKM come from the germline V gene. The CDR3 covers 13 residues. Deletions cut 3 bases from V and 4 bases from J, with 9 bases between. CDR3 sequence: CASSFPPPETQYF. Here the CDR3 DNA reads TGTGCCAGCAGTTTCCCCCCCCCAGAGACCCAGTACTTC.